Listed here are 21 T cell receptor beta chains from one sample, sequenced in a study of blood T cell repertoires in COVID-19. The data were produced by immunoSEQ multiplex PCR, yet TCRdb's version contains in-frame clones alone and is incomplete. The table has around 220,000 clones, nearly 90% seen once. The sample comprised PBMCs or T cells enriched from blood (not recorded which). The receptors originated from a man aged 25 to 40 who had been exposed to COVID-19.

This sequence joins TRBV19 and TRBJ1-1, with TRBD1 identical over 8 bases. V lost 2 bases, J lost 12 bases, and 17 bases stayed unmatched. Per the germline V gene, CDR1 is LNHDA and CDR2 is SQIVND (reference sequence). This CDR3 contains 16 residues. CDR3 nucleotide sequence: TGTGCCAGTAGTATAAGGACGCTAGGTACAGGGGGACTAACTTTCTTT. Its translation: CASSIRTLGTGGLTFF.

The chain employs TRBV5-1 and TRBJ1-4; TRBD1 agrees at 7 bases. CDR3 size: 16 residues. The germline CDR1 and CDR2 sequences are SGHRS and YFSETQ. V trimming: 4 bases; J trimming: 0 bases; junction bases outside the gene matches: 6. The CDR3 spells CASSRRDSSTNEKLFF. The CDR3 DNA reads as TGCGCCAGCAGCCGCAGGGACAGCTCAACTAATGAAAAACTGTTTTTT.

The gene calls are TRBV11-3 and TRBJ2-1, with D unclear. V was cut by 5 bases and J by 13 bases, with 12 bases left in between. The V gene's germline CDR1 is SGHNT and CDR2 YENEEA. The CDR3 is 11 amino acids. The CDR3 here is CASSTNSIQFF. Written as DNA, the CDR3 is TGTGCCAGCAGCACGAACTCAATACAGTTCTTC.

This clone came up once. The rearrangement joins TRBV3-1 (or the pseudogene TRBV3-2) to TRBJ2-7; D gene ambiguous. CDR3 length: 14 amino acids. Germline V gene lookup returns CDR1 LGHDT and CDR2 YNNKEL (reference sequence). Between the trimmed V and J ends, which lost 0 bases and 4 bases, there was a span of 10 bases. The chain's CDR3 is CASSQDSTLYEQYF. CDR3 DNA: TGTGCCAGCAGCCAAGATTCCACCCTATACGAGCAGTACTTC.

The chain has TRBV2 and TRBJ2-1, with TRBD2 matching over 10 bases. Trimming removed 10 bases from V and 0 bases from J; junction bases left unmatched: 18. The CDR3 is 19 residues long. CDR1 is SNHLY and CDR2 is FYNNEI in the germline V gene. The CDR3 DNA reads TGTGCCACCTCCGAACCCCTAGCGGGGGTAAGAAGCTCCTACAATGAGCAGTTCTTC. Residues: CATSEPLAGVRSSYNEQFF.

V is TRBV19 and J is TRBJ1-5; 9 bases are a match to TRBD1. The V segment lost 6 bases and the J segment 5 bases; nucleotides outside the gene matches: 8. Germline V gives CDR1 LNHDA, CDR2 SQIVND (reference sequence). There are 15 residues in the CDR3. The CDR3, as DNA: TGTGCCAGTAGGGCCCCGGGACAGGGTGATCAGCCCCAGCATTTT. This encodes CASRAPGQGDQPQHF.

J is TRBJ2-7 and V is TRBV9, with 8 bases matching TRBD1. With V trimmed by 4 bases and J by 2 bases, 8 bases remained unmatched. The CDR3 runs 15 residues. Germline loops: CDR1 SGDLS, CDR2 YYNGEE. The CDR3 region has the DNA TGTGCCAGCAGCCAGGGGGCGGGACAGGCCTACGAGCAGTACTTC. Translation gives CASSQGAGQAYEQYF.

CDR3 in DNA: TGTGCCAGCAGCTTGGGGACGGGGACCTACGAGCAGTACTTC. This sequence encodes CASSLGTGTYEQYF. This chain connects TRBV5-4 to TRBJ2-7; D may be TRBD2 (5 bases). Trimming shortened V by 0 bases and J by 2 bases, and 9 bases separated the two germline ends. The CDR3 is 14 amino acids. The germline gives CDR1 SGHNT, CDR2 YYREEE (reference sequence).

This clone was observed a handful of times. This chain connects TRBV21-1 to TRBJ2-7; no check of the table's D call, TRBD2, against the DNA was made. TRBV21-1 represents a pseudogene. The CDR3 sequence is 14 residues long. The CDR3 nucleotides are TGTGCCAGCAGCGATCTAGCGGTCGCCTACGAGCAGTACTTC. Amino acid sequence: CASSDLAVAYEQYF.

This rearrangement joins TRBV5-1 to TRBJ2-2; D is possibly TRBD2 (6 bases). Looked up from germline, CDR1 is SGHRS and CDR2 is YFSETQ. The CDR3 length is 17 residues. V was trimmed by 5 bases and J by 5 bases, leaving 22 bases between them. CDR3 loop: CASRLLDRAGRTGELFF. The DNA of the CDR3 is TGCGCCAGCAGGCTGTTGGACCGGGCGGGGAGAACCGGGGAGCTGTTTTTT.

The chain has TRBV30 and TRBJ1-4, with no clear D. Trimming took 1 base from V and 0 from J, leaving 12 bases between them. The CDR3 is 16 amino acids. From germline, CDR1 is GTSNPN and CDR2 SVGIG (reference sequence). DNA for the CDR3: TGTGCCTGGAGTGGAGTCCGTGGTGCAACTAATGAAAAACTGTTTTTT. Translation: CAWSGVRGATNEKLFF.

The V and J genes are TRBV2 and TRBJ2-1; TRBD2 agrees at 10 bases. Germline-derived CDR1 and CDR2 are SNHLY and FYNNEI. Trimming at V came to 5 bases and at J to 7 bases, leaving 5 bases not matched to a gene. CDR3 size: 14 residues. This CDR3 is CASSITSGENEQFF. As DNA, the CDR3 is TGTGCCAGCAGTATAACTAGCGGGGAAAATGAGCAGTTCTTC.

The chain employs TRBV6-5 and TRBJ1-1; possible D gene TRBD1, 6 bases. The CDR3 extends over 16 amino acids. Germline values: CDR1 MNHEY, CDR2 SVGAGI. Trimming removed 0 bases at V and 0 bases at J, with 11 bases between. CDR3 sequence: CASSYSRGGMNTEAFF. DNA of the CDR3: TGTGCCAGCAGTTACTCTAGAGGGGGTATGAACACTGAAGCTTTCTTT.

The rearrangement joins TRBV5-5 to TRBJ1-4; TRBD1 is a possible D gene (6 bases). This CDR3 has 13 amino acids. Trimming took off 6 bases at V and 8 bases at J, with 14 bases between the two ends. CDR1 is SGHKS, CDR2 YYEKEE, per germline (reference sequence). CDR3 protein: CASNQQGQEKLFF. In DNA form, the CDR3 reads TGTGCCAGCAACCAACAGGGTCAAGAAAAACTGTTTTTT.

The genes are TRBV6-5 and TRBJ2-5, with D maybe TRBD1 (6 bases). In germline, CDR1 is MNHEY, CDR2 SVGAGI. The CDR3 length is 13 residues. The ends were cut back, 11 bases at V and 0 bases at J, with 13 bases in the middle. CDR3 loop: CAEGGENQETQYF. Written as DNA, the CDR3 is TGTGCCGAAGGGGGAGAGAACCAAGAGACCCAGTACTTC.

This clone showed up just a few times. The rearrangement joins TRBV2 to TRBJ1-1; possibly TRBD1 for D (6 bases). Trimming shortened V by 2 bases and J by 1 base, and 11 bases separated the two germline ends. The CDR3 spans 15 residues. Germline V gene data show CDR1 as SNHLY and CDR2 as FYNNEI. The CDR3 region is CASSEIGTQNTEAFF. For the CDR3, the DNA is TGTGCCAGCAGTGAAATAGGGACACAGAACACTGAAGCTTTCTTT.

The rearrangement links TRBV5-1 to TRBJ1-2, with D possibly TRBD1 on 5 matching bases. The CDR3 is made up of 16 amino acids. The V gene lost 2 bases and the J gene lost 5 bases, with 19 bases spanning the gap. The germline CDR1 and CDR2 sequences are SGHRS and YFSETQ. Here the CDR3 reads CASSFLPPREGYGYTF. CDR3 DNA: TGCGCCAGCAGCTTTCTTCCCCCCAGGGAGGGATATGGCTACACCTTC.

The chain combines TRBV19 with TRBJ1-1; TRBD1 might be the D (6 bases). The CDR3 has 12 residues. Per the germline V gene, CDR1 is LNHDA and CDR2 is SQIVND (reference sequence). With 6 bases removed from V and 4 bases from J, the gap between germline ends came to 9 bases. CDR3 nucleotide sequence: TGTGCCAGTAGCGACAGGAGCACTGAAGCTTTCTTT. This codes for CASSDRSTEAFF. The full variable domain, with the rest looked up from reference TRBV19 and TRBJ1-1, is DGGITQSPKYLFRKEGQNVTLSCEQNLNHDAMYWYRQDPGQGLRLIYYSQIVNDFQKGDIAEGYSVSREKKESFPLTVTSAQKNPTAFYLCASSDRSTEAFFGQGTRLTVV.

This chain uses TRBV18 with TRBJ1-6; 7 positions match TRBD1. The germline CDR1 and CDR2 sequences are KGHSH and LQKENI. CDR3 size: 16 residues. With 5 bases clipped from V and 6 bases from J, the junction kept 10 bases outside the gene matches. The CDR3 region is CASSEQGFDGNSPLHF. For the CDR3, the DNA is TGTGCCAGCTCAGAACAGGGGTTCGATGGTAATTCACCCCTCCACTTT.

This clone was picked up one time. This chain uses TRBV5-4 with TRBJ1-5; 9 bases are shared with TRBD1. CDR1 and CDR2 from the germline V gene are SGHNT and YYREEE (reference sequence). The junction had 1 base not matched to a gene; V was cut back by 0 bases and J by 6 bases. CDR3 length equals 14 residues. The CDR3 nucleotides are TGTGCCAGCAGCTTGGCGGGACAGGGTCAGCCCCAGCATTTT. Its protein product is CASSLAGQGQPQHF.

The rearrangement joins TRBV6-6 to TRBJ2-2, with TRBD1 as a possible D gene (6 bases). This CDR3 contains 16 residues. Germline loops: CDR1 MNHNY, CDR2 SVGAGI (reference sequence). V dropped 6 bases and J dropped 3 bases, with 17 bases sitting between them. The CDR3 loop is CASRTSGQGYTGELFF. CDR3 DNA: TGTGCCAGCAGAACCTCGGGACAAGGTTACACCGGGGAGCTGTTTTTT.